The 14 T cell receptor beta chains presented below share a single source sample, sequenced in a study of blood T cell repertoires in COVID-19. Measured with immunoSEQ multiplex PCR; TCRdb has only the in-frame clones, and not every one. The sample carries around 280,000 clones, more than 75% recorded once. The specimen was peripheral blood. The receptors here all came from a woman aged 30 to 39 who had recovered from COVID-19.

The chain employs TRBV10-1 and TRBJ1-4; TRBD1 agrees at 7 bases. CDR1 and CDR2 from the germline V gene are WNHNN and SYGVQD (reference sequence). CDR3 length: 15 amino acids. The ends lost 11 bases at V and 0 bases at J; junction bases unmatched: 9. This CDR3 is CADRDPAATNEKLFF. The CDR3 DNA reads as TGCGCCGACAGGGATCCTGCTGCAACTAATGAAAAACTGTTTTTT.

The J gene is TRBJ2-3, the V gene TRBV7-6; 7 nucleotides line up with TRBD2. With 2 bases clipped from V and 1 base from J, the junction kept 15 bases outside the gene matches. Germline V gene lookup returns CDR1 SGHVS and CDR2 FNYEAQ. CDR3 length: 19 amino acids. DNA of the CDR3: TGTGCCAGCAGCTTAAAGGCCGGCCGGGGGGAAGCCCGCACAGATACGCAGTATTTT. Translating gives CASSLKAGRGEARTDTQYF.

This clone was picked up a small number of times. The chain links TRBV6-4 to TRBJ2-7; D is ambiguous. Trimming shortened V by 0 bases and J by 7 bases, and 10 bases separated the two germline ends. The CDR3 covers 13 residues. The germline V gene has CDR1 MRHNA and CDR2 SNTAGT. The CDR3 loop is CASSDSPQAEQYF. The CDR3 nucleotides read TGTGCCAGCAGTGACTCCCCTCAAGCGGAGCAGTACTTC.

The chain couples TRBV28 to TRBJ1-2; the match to TRBD1 covers 7 bases. Germline CDR1 and CDR2: MDHEN and SYDVKM. CDR3 length equals 14 residues. The V segment lost 5 bases and the J segment 4 bases; nucleotides outside the gene matches: 7. The CDR3 DNA reads TGTGCCAGCAGTCTTTCACAGGGGAGCTATGGCTACACCTTC. This gives the protein CASSLSQGSYGYTF.

This chain joins TRBV20-1 and TRBJ1-1; no reliable D call. Between the trimmed V and J ends, which lost 6 bases and 11 bases, there was a span of 7 bases. The CDR3 length is 8 residues. Germline V gives CDR1 DFQATT, CDR2 SNEGSKA (reference sequence). CDR3 protein: CSAGVAFF. CDR3 bases: TGCAGTGCCGGGGTCGCTTTCTTT.

This chain uses TRBV27 with TRBJ1-2; 7 nucleotides agree with TRBD1. The trim removed 9 bases at V and 6 bases at J, leaving 10 bases unmatched. The CDR3 runs 13 residues. CDR1 and CDR2 (germline): MNHEY, SMNVEV (reference sequence). The chain's CDR3 is CASSGQGVNGYTF. The CDR3 bases are TGTGCCAGTTCAGGGCAGGGGGTCAATGGCTACACCTTC.

The CDR3 reads CASSHSSGNTIYF. CDR3 sequence (DNA): TGTGCCAGCAGCCACAGCTCTGGAAACACCATATATTTT. The J gene is TRBJ1-3, the V gene TRBV3-1 (or the pseudogene TRBV3-2), with D uncertain. The CDR3 has 13 residues. Trimming left V 3 bases short and J 0 bases short, with 3 bases between. Germline assignment: CDR1 LGHDT and CDR2 YNNKEL (reference sequence).

The chain uses TRBV25-1 and TRBJ2-3; 9 bases agree with TRBD2. V shed 5 bases, J shed 4 bases, and the junction held 7 bases outside the gene matches. This CDR3 spans 15 amino acids. CDR1 and CDR2 (germline): MGHDK, SYGVNS. This CDR3 is CASSRVAGDADTQYF. The CDR3 nucleotides read TGTGCCAGCAGTAGGGTAGCGGGAGATGCAGATACGCAGTATTTT.

This chain joins TRBV5-4 and TRBJ1-2, with 8 bases identical to TRBD1. CDR3 length: 14 amino acids. Germline CDR1 is SGHNT and CDR2 is YYREEE (reference sequence). The trim removed 4 bases at V and 5 bases at J, leaving 7 bases unmatched. CDR3 bases: TGTGCCAGCAGCGCCGACAGGGGCCGGTATGGCTACACCTTC. This codes for CASSADRGRYGYTF.

The chain couples TRBV29-1 to TRBJ2-2, with D possibly being TRBD1 (5 bases). The CDR3 covers 13 residues. CDR1 and CDR2 from the germline V gene are SQVTM and ANQGSEA. With 2 bases removed from V and 2 bases from J, the gap between germline ends came to 6 bases. The CDR3 loop reads CSVERTNTGELFF. CDR3 sequence (DNA): TGCAGCGTTGAAAGGACAAACACCGGGGAGCTGTTTTTT.

The rearrangement joins TRBV4-1 to TRBJ2-7, with 7 bases that match TRBD1. The CDR3 has 14 residues. With 2 bases clipped from V and 2 bases from J, the junction kept 3 bases outside the gene matches. Germline assignment: CDR1 MGHRA and CDR2 YSYEKL. The CDR3 reads CASSQPGQTYEQYF. The CDR3 DNA reads TGCGCCAGCAGCCAACCGGGACAGACCTACGAGCAGTACTTC.

This clone was seen a single time. The chain combines TRBV5-1 with TRBJ2-7; 12 nucleotides match TRBD1. The CDR3 has 15 residues. The germline CDR1 and CDR2 sequences are SGHRS and YFSETQ. The V segment lost 6 bases and the J segment 7 bases; nucleotides outside the gene matches: 11. The CDR3: CASTSPGQGAGEQYF. CDR3 DNA sequence: TGCGCCAGCACGTCGCCGGGACAGGGGGCGGGGGAGCAGTACTTC.

This chain connects TRBV19 to TRBJ2-2; D is unresolved. CDR1 is LNHDA, CDR2 SQIVND, per germline (reference sequence). Trimming took off 1 base at V and 5 bases at J, with 14 bases between the two ends. This CDR3 has 16 residues. This CDR3 reads CASSIAEARWTGELFF. CDR3 DNA: TGTGCCAGTAGTATAGCTGAGGCCCGCTGGACCGGGGAGCTGTTTTTT.

The chain recombines TRBV2 with TRBJ2-4, with D possibly TRBD2 on 6 matching bases. CDR1 is SNHLY and CDR2 is FYNNEI in the germline V gene. V lost 8 bases and J 6 bases, leaving 14 bases between the germline ends. The CDR3 extends over 13 amino acids. In DNA, the CDR3 is TGTGCCAGCCGGGACTGGGGATCAAACATTCAGTACTTC. Protein product: CASRDWGSNIQYF.